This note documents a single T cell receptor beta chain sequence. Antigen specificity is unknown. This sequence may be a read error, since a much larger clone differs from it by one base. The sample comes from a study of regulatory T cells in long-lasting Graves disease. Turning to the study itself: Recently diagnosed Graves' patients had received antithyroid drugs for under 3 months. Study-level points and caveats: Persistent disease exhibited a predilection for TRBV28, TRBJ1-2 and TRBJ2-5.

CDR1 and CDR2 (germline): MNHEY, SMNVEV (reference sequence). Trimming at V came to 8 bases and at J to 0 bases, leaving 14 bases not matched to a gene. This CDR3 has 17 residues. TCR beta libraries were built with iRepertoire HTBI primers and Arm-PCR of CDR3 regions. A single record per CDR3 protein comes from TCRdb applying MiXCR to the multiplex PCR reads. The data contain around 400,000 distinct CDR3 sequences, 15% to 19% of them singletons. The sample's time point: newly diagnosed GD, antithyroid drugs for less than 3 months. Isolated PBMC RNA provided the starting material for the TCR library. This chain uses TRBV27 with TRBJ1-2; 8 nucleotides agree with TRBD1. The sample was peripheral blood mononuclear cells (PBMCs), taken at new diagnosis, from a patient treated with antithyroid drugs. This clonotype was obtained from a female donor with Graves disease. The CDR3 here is CASGSVRGRRANYGYTF. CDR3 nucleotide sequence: TGTGCCAGCGGTTCAGTCAGGGGGCGAAGGGCTAACTATGGCTACACCTTC.